Each of the 12 T cell receptor beta chains below was sequenced from the same sample in a study of tumor-infiltrating lymphocytes in oesophageal squamous cell carcinoma. TCRdb used MiXCR to reprocess the PCR reads, holding one entry per CDR3 protein. The sample lists fewer than 4,500 distinct CDR3 sequences, roughly 13% occurring once. Sequencing was done on a sample of esophageal tumor tissue. These receptors all come from a male donor with esophageal squamous cell carcinoma.

This clonotype is medium-sized. The chain uses TRBV6-6 and TRBJ2-5, with 8 bases aligning to TRBD2. The J segment lost 5 bases and the V segment lost 0 bases, leaving 14 bases of the junction unmatched. Germline V CDR1 and CDR2: MNHNY, SVGAGI (reference sequence). This CDR3 is 18 amino acids long. CDR3 loop: CASSYSRGVYRGGETQYF. The CDR3 DNA reads as TGTGCCAGCAGTTACTCTAGGGGAGTCTATCGGGGGGGTGAGACCCAGTACTTC.

The chain uses TRBV24-1 and TRBJ2-7, with D unclear. Deletions cut 6 bases from V and 7 bases from J, with 18 bases between. CDR3 length: 14 amino acids. CDR1 is KGHDR, CDR2 SFDVKD, per germline. The CDR3 DNA follows: TGTGCCACCAGTCAGACCTCCTCCTACAATGAGCAGTACTTC. The encoded protein is CATSQTSSYNEQYF.

This clonotype came up a few times. This sequence joins TRBV5-4 and TRBJ1-6; possible D gene TRBD1, 6 bases. CDR3 length: 15 residues. Germline V gives CDR1 SGHNT, CDR2 YYREEE (reference sequence). V was pared by 5 bases and J by 0 bases, with 9 bases between. The CDR3 DNA follows: TGTGCCAGCAGGAAAGGGGGCTCCTATAATTCACCCCTCCACTTT. Translating gives CASRKGGSYNSPLHF. Full variable domain (rest looked up from reference TRBV5-4 and TRBJ1-6): ETGVTQSPTHLIKTRGQQVTLRCSSQSGHNTVSWYQQALGQGPQFIFQYYREEENGRGNFPPRFSGLQFPNYSSELNVNALELDDSALYLCASRKGGSYNSPLHFGNGTRLTVT.

The chain joins TRBV2 to TRBJ2-5; TRBD2 might be the D (5 bases). Germline V gene lookup returns CDR1 SNHLY and CDR2 FYNNEI. Deletions cut 2 bases from V and 5 bases from J, with 12 bases between. The CDR3 length is 14 residues. This chain's CDR3 is CASSELTREETQYF. The DNA of the CDR3 is TGTGCCAGCAGTGAATTAACGAGGGAGGAGACCCAGTACTTC. Filled out from reference TRBV2 and TRBJ2-5, the complete variable domain reads EPEVTQTPSHQVTQMGQEVILRCVPISNHLYFYWYRQILGQKVEFLVSFYNNEISEKSEIFDDQFSVERPDGSNFTLKIRSTKLEDSAMYFCASSELTREETQYFGPGTRLLVL.

By share of the sample, this clonotype is medium-sized. V is TRBV6-6 and J is TRBJ2-3, with D tentatively TRBD1 or TRBD2 (5 bases each). Deletions cut 2 bases from V and 0 bases from J, with 9 bases between. The germline V gene has CDR1 MNHNY and CDR2 SVGAGI (reference sequence). The CDR3 extends over 15 amino acids. This CDR3 is CASSYTGTSTDTQYF. In DNA, the CDR3 is TGTGCCAGCAGTTACACCGGGACCAGCACAGATACGCAGTATTTT.

This clonotype rates as medium-sized. V gene TRBV6-1 combines with J gene TRBJ2-5; no clear D gene. Looked up from germline, CDR1 is MNHNS and CDR2 is SASEGT. The CDR3 length is 18 residues. With 5 bases removed from V and 5 bases from J, the gap between germline ends came to 27 bases. The CDR3 spells CASSRRWRTAAGNETQYF. The CDR3 nucleotides read TGTGCCAGCAGTCGACGTTGGCGCACGGCGGCTGGAAACGAGACCCAGTACTTC.

This clonotype occurred a few times. The genes are TRBV9 and TRBJ2-3; the match to TRBD2 covers 10 bases. The germline V gene encodes CDR1 SGDLS and CDR2 YYNGEE. V shed 4 bases and J 5 bases; nucleotides not matched to a gene: 25. The length of the CDR3 is 21 residues. The CDR3 reads CASSSSNPQTSGLLLGDTQYF. CDR3 sequence (DNA): TGTGCCAGCAGCTCATCCAATCCCCAGACTAGCGGGTTACTCTTAGGAGATACGCAGTATTTT.

Concerning this clonotype itself: Here the CDR3 omits its conserved ending phenylalanine or tryptophan, so a read error is the likely source. It is unclear where the CDR3 begins or ends on the DNA, so no DNA is shown, and the CDR3 is as TCRdb lists it. The J gene is TRBJ2-6, the V gene TRBV12-3 or TRBV12-4; the table calls TRBD2, which could not be checked here. The CDR3 adds up to 18 amino acids, both ends counted. CDR3 sequence reads: CASSLRGGGYNSPLHFGN.

Judged by abundance, this clonotype is medium-sized (0.01 to 0.1%). The chain carries TRBV28 and TRBJ2-3; no clear D gene. Germline CDR1 MDHEN, CDR2 SYDVKM. V was cut by 5 bases and J by 2 bases, with 5 bases left in between. This CDR3 has 12 residues. This CDR3 reads CASSPDTDTQYF. The CDR3 bases are TGTGCCAGCAGTCCAGACACAGATACGCAGTATTTT.

This clonotype showed up many times. V gene TRBV6-1 combines with J gene TRBJ1-1; D perhaps matches TRBD1 (5 bases). The V and J ends lost 7 bases and 3 bases respectively, with 18 bases between them. Per germline, CDR1 MNHNS and CDR2 SASEGT. The CDR3 contains 15 residues. The CDR3 loop reads CASKISGEGHTEAFF. The DNA of the CDR3 is TGTGCCAGCAAGATTTCAGGTGAGGGGCACACTGAAGCTTTCTTT.

This clonotype was found many times. V usage is TRBV12-3 or TRBV12-4 and J usage is TRBJ1-1; D not resolved. The V gene lost 3 bases and the J gene lost 0 bases, with 5 bases spanning the gap. The CDR3 runs 13 residues. This CDR3 is CASSLRVNTEAFF. The CDR3 nucleotides read TGTGCCAGCAGTTTGAGGGTGAACACTGAAGCTTTCTTT.

This clonotype was picked up a small number of times. The V call is TRBV3-1, the J call TRBJ1-5; D unclear. V gave up 2 bases and J gave up 7 bases, with 12 bases separating them. The length of the CDR3 is 14 residues. Per germline, CDR1 LGHDT and CDR2 YNNKEL (reference sequence). CDR3 sequence (DNA): TGTGCCAGCAGCCAATTAGGGAGTAGCCAGCCCCAGCATTTT. Translated, it gives CASSQLGSSQPQHF.